This T cell receptor (beta chain) came from a study of blood T cell repertoires in COVID-19 (dated by TCRdb to 2018 to 2020). Background for the entire study: Samples covering the acute and convalescent phases of COVID-19 were provided by collaborators in the United States, Italy and Spain. The prospective study material was composed of cDNA or gDNA derived from T cells, B-cell-depleted T cells, or PBMCs. The dataset comprised deeply sampled blood TCRbeta repertoires from subjects exposed to, actively infected with, or recovered from COVID-19. A freely available public database, intended as a resource for researchers studying the immune response to SARS-CoV-2, is where the repertoires were released. The samples were drawn from two sources: the first 160 participants of the ongoing ImmuneRACE study, and some 1,300 subjects contributed by 6 global collaborators. The sample metadata nearly always contained a de-identified subject ID, COVID-19 status, age in years and sex. Where available, HLA class I and class II types were obtained from metadata supplied by the sample provider rather than from assay-based typing. Results and caveats for the whole study, not just this receptor: How much clinical and demographic metadata was included differed by source and by participant, and the metadata was provided uncurated.

From its cysteine to its phenylalanine, the CDR3 spans 15 amino acids. Only the CDR3 DNA stays, 45 bases, in frame from base 1. The trim is 5 bases for V and 0 bases for J, with a gap of 12 bases between the germline ends. According to the germline V gene, CDR1 reads MNHEY and CDR2 reads SVGEGT. A single count supports this clone. Its specific antigen is unknown. No base-level quality is on record; no much larger clone is a single base apart. Participants in the prospective study were aged 18 to 89 years, lived in 24 United States geographic areas, and enrolled through a virtual design. In the prospective study, cohorts were assigned on the basis of participant-reported clinical history obtained from a screening survey and a study questionnaire. In the prospective study, whole blood, serum and a nasopharyngeal or oropharyngeal swab were collected from each participant by mobile phlebotomists. Over a roughly 2-month period, participants in the prospective study had the option of providing additional blood draws and questionnaires. Before DNA extraction, prospective study blood samples were shipped either frozen or at room temperature.

The immunoSEQ Assay, a bias-controlled multiplex PCR, was used to amplify TCRbeta CDR3 regions from genomic DNA. The source study handled its data this way. Nucleated cell counts per sample were estimated from amplification of reference gene primers within the assay. To quantify the absolute abundance of each unique TCRbeta CDR3 rearrangement, sequence reads were collapsed and filtered. For each sample, productive Simpson clonality was calculated as the square root of Simpson's diversity index across productive rearrangements. TCRdb stores this immuneACCESS table with in-frame sequences only. Part of the clones is absent; in the studies checked, under half of the shortfall reflects unresolved V genes, and no reason is known for the rest. That table furnishes V, J and clone size, whereas the DNA furnished D and trimming. The sample table shows roughly 180,000 clones, and about 84% are seen once. The ten most abundant clones make up roughly 5% of the sample.

This receptor was taken from a woman aged 40 to 49 with acute COVID-19. Sequencing was performed on PBMCs or T cells enriched from blood (not recorded which). The chain is made from TRBV6-2 or TRBV6-3 and TRBJ2-3, with TRBD2 perhaps the D gene, on 6 matching bases. This receptor has the CDR3 CASSPAGRSTDTQYF. The DNA reads as follows: TGTGCCAGCAGTCCCGCGGGGCGAAGCACAGATACGCAGTATTTT.